This T cell receptor (beta chain) was sequenced for a study of CD8 T cells in Susac syndrome (dated by TCRdb to the late 2010s). A note on the overall study: The study used repertoire sequencing to test whether antigen drove CD8+ T cell activation and differentiation in Susac syndrome. Clonality of the CD8+ T cell repertoire was compared between about a dozen healthy donors, about 14 Susac syndrome patients and around 16 multiple sclerosis patients.

The CDR1 and CDR2 encoded by the germline V gene are SQVTM and ANQGSEA. The CDR3, from cysteine to phenylalanine, totals 13 residues. Only CDR3 DNA remains: 39 bases, in frame from the first base. The junction carries 10 bases between V and J, which are trimmed by 7 bases and 1 base respectively. Peripheral blood CD8+ and CD4+ T cells from healthy donors, Susac syndrome patients and multiple sclerosis patients were profiled using high-throughput TCR beta sequencing. The healthy donors served as controls matched for age and sex. Bulk CD8+ and CD4+ T cells were purified magnetically by negative isolation, whereas CD8+ TEMRA cells were enriched by FACS. Blood was drawn into EDTA tubes, processed within 24 hours, and PBMCs were isolated by density gradient centrifugation. PBMCs destined for TCR sequencing were cryopreserved in liquid nitrogen and later thawed in a 37 °C water bath. The sorted or isolated CD4+, CD8+ and CD8+ TEMRA cells had a purity of 90% or higher.

With regard to this clonotype: What this receptor recognizes is not known. Within one base of it there is no much larger clone, and no base qualities were kept.

RNA was extracted using the RNeasy kit, and about 0.5 to 1 ug of the RNA was reverse transcribed with random hexamers. TCR beta CDR3 regions were amplified with the immunoSEQ multiplex PCR assay covering 54 Vbeta and 13 Jbeta segments. To correct PCR amplification bias, a synthetic template baseline was used for both primer optimization and computational correction. Regarding the original processing steps: Reads were assigned to V, D and J genes according to IMGT and analyzed in immunoSEQ Analyzer, with only productive sequences retained. Clonality was computed as one minus Shannon entropy normalized by log2 of the number of productive unique sequences. For each patient and control, public and private clones were evaluated within the 100 most prevalent clones. Susac-specific clones were defined as absent from healthy and MS cohorts, 850 to 1,300 published viral clones and other ImmuneACCESS disease sequences. TCRdb reprocessed the public reads (quality trimming at Q25 with fastp, clone calling with MiXCR) and kept in-frame beta chains. Under each unique CDR3 protein, matching rows form one entry showing the most common genes and DNA. The V and J calls and clone size are TCRdb's, not the authors'. This sample holds about 70,000 distinct CDR3 sequences; over 90% were observed only once. The ten largest clones add up to 0.24% of the sample.

Overall study results and their limits: The study acknowledged that relatively few individuals were included in the TCR sequencing and HLA analysis.

The TCR originated in a human donor in good health. Sequenced input: CD8+ T cells from PBMCs. The sequence links TRBV29-1 to TRBJ1-4, with the D segment identity uncertain. The DNA sequence is given as TGCAGCGGGTACAAGGAAACTAATGAAAAACTGTTTTTT. Its coded protein is CSGYKETNEKLFF.